One and the same sample provided the 2 T cell receptor beta chains below, sequenced in a study of T cell repertoires in cytomegalovirus infection. These TCRs are of unknown antigen specificity. Each CDR3 protein is one row after TCRdb ran MiXCR on the reads. The repertoire holds approximately 600,000 distinct CDR3 sequences, with 40% as singletons. Sequenced here: cultured PBMCs, sampled from culture after CMV antigen stimulation. These receptors originate from a human donor in good health (CMV status not recorded). Some clones in this sample may be carry-over from other donors' samples.

This clonotype appeared a single time. The rearrangement links TRBV20-1 to TRBJ2-3; unclear D gene. The V and J ends lost 4 bases and 2 bases respectively, with 7 bases between them. The CDR3 has 12 residues. CDR1 is DFQATT, CDR2 SNEGSKA, per germline (reference sequence). CDR3 loop: CSATLLTDTQYF. DNA for the CDR3: TGCAGTGCTACCCTTCTCACAGATACGCAGTATTTT.

This clonotype was picked up a small number of times. The V gene is TRBV12-3 or TRBV12-4, the J gene TRBJ1-4, with no clear D. Trimming pared 3 bases from V and 6 bases from J, leaving 8 bases between. This CDR3 region has 13 residues. The CDR3 region has the DNA TGTGCCAGCAGTTTTGGACTCGATGAAAAACTGTTTTTT. This gives the protein CASSFGLDEKLFF.